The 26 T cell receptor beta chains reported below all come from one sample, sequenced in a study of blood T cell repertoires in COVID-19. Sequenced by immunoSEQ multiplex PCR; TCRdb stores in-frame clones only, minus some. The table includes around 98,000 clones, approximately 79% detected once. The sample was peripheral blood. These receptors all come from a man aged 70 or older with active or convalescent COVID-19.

Here the CDR3 reads CASSEEEGYQPQHF. Written as DNA, the CDR3 is TGTGCCAGCAGTGAAGAGGAGGGGTATCAGCCCCAGCATTTT. The chain combines TRBV6-1 with TRBJ1-5, with D possibly matching TRBD1 (5 bases). This CDR3 contains 14 residues. Germline lookup yields CDR1 MNHNS and CDR2 SASEGT. V gave up 1 base and J gave up 5 bases, with 9 bases separating them.

The CDR3: CASSIPGLYGYTF. CDR3 in DNA: TGTGCCAGTAGTATCCCGGGGTTGTATGGCTACACCTTC. The chain combines TRBV19 with TRBJ1-2; D gene uncertain. V was trimmed by 3 bases and J by 5 bases, leaving 10 bases between them. The CDR3 has 13 residues. Looked up from germline, CDR1 is LNHDA and CDR2 is SQIVND (reference sequence). The variable domain in full, completed from reference TRBV19 and TRBJ1-2, reads DGGITQSPKYLFRKEGQNVTLSCEQNLNHDAMYWYRQDPGQGLRLIYYSQIVNDFQKGDIAEGYSVSREKKESFPLTVTSAQKNPTAFYLCASSIPGLYGYTFGSGTRLTVV.

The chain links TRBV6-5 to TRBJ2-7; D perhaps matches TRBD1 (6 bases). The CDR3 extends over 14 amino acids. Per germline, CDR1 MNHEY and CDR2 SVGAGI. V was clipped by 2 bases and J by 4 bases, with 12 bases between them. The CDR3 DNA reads TGTGCCAGCAGTTACGACGGGACAAGTTACGAGCAGTACTTC. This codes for CASSYDGTSYEQYF.

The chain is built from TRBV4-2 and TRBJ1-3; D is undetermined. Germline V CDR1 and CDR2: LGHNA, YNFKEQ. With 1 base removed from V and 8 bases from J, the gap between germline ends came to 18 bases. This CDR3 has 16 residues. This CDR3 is CASSQARAPSGDTIYF. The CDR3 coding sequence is TGTGCCAGCAGCCAAGCCCGGGCACCCTCCGGGGACACCATATATTTT.

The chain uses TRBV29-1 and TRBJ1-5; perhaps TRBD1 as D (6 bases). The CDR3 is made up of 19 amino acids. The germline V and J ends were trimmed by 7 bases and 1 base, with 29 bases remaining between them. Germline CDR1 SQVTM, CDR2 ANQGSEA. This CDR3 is CSAPLQGGLESSSNQPQHF. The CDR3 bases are TGCAGCGCCCCATTACAGGGTGGGCTAGAGTCCTCGAGCAATCAGCCCCAGCATTTT.

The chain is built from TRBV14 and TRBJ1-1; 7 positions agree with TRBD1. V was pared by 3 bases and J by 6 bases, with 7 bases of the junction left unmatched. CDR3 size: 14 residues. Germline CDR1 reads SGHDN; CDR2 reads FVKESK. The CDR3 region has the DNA TGTGCCAGCAGCCAGAGGGGACAGTTGGCTGAAGCTTTCTTT. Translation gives CASSQRGQLAEAFF.

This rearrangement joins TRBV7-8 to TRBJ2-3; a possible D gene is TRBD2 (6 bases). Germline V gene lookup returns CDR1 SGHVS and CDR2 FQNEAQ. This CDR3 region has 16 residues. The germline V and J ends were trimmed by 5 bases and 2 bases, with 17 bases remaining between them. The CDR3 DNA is TGTGCCAGCAGCAAAATAGACGCGGGATACACAGATACGCAGTATTTT. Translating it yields CASSKIDAGYTDTQYF.

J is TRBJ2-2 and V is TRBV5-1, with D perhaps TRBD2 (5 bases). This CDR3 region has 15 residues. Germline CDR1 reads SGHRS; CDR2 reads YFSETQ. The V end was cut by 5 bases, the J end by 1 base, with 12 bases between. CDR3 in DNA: TGCGCCAGCAGGGACTCCCCACGGAACACCGGGGAGCTGTTTTTT. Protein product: CASRDSPRNTGELFF. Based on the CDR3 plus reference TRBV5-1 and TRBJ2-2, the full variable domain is KAGVTQTPRYLIKTRGQQVTLSCSPISGHRSVSWYQQTPGQGLQFLFEYFSETQRNKGNFPGRFSGRQFSNSRSEMNVSTLELGDSALYLCASRDSPRNTGELFFGEGSRLTVL.

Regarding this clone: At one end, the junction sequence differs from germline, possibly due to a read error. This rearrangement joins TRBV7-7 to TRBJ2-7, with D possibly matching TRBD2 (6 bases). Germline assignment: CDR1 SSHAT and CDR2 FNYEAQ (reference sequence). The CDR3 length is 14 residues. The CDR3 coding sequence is TGTGCTAGCAGCTTAGATGCGGGGTCCTACGAGCAGTACTTC. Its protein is CASSLDAGSYEQYF.

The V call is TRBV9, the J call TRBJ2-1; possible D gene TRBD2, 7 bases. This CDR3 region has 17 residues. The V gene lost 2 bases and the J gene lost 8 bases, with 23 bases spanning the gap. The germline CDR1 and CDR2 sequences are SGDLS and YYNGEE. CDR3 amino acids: CASSVGMSGGRFDEQFF. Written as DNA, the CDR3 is TGTGCCAGCAGCGTGGGGATGTCGGGGGGCCGATTCGATGAGCAGTTCTTC.

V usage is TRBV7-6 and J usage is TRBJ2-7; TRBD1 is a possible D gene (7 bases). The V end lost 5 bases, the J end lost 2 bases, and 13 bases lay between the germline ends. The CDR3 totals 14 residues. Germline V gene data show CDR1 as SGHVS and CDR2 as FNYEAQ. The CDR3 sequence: CASSTGEATYEQYF. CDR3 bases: TGTGCCAGCAGCACAGGGGAGGCGACCTACGAGCAGTACTTC.

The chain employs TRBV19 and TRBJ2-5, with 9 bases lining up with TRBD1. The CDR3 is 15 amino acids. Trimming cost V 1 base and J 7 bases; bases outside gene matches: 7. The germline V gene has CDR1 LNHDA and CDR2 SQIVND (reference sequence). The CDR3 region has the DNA TGTGCCAGTAGTATAGGTCGGACAGGGGAGGGGACCCAGTACTTC. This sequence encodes CASSIGRTGEGTQYF.

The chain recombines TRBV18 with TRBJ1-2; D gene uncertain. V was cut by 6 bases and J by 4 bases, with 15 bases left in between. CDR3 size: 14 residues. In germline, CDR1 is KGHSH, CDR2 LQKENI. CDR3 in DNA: TGTGCCAGCTCCGGAGGGAGGGAAGGCTATGGCTACACCTTC. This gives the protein CASSGGREGYGYTF. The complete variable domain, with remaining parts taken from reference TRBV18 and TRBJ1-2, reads NAGVMQNPRHLVRRRGQEARLRCSPMKGHSHVYWYRQLPEEGLKFMVYLQKENIIDESGMPKERFSAEFPKEGPSILRIQQVVRGDSAAYFCASSGGREGYGYTFGSGTRLTVV.

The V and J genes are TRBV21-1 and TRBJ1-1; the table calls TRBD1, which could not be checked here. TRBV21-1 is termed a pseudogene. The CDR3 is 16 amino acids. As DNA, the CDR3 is TGTGCCAGCAGCATGTCAGGGGCCTTTGTGAACACTGAAGCTTTCTTT. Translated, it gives CASSMSGAFVNTEAFF.

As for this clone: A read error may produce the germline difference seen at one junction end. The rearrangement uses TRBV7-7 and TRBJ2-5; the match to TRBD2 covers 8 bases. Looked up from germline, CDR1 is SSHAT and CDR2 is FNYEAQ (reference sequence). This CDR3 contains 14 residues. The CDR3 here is CASSLAGLGETQYF. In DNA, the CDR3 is TGTGCTAGCAGCTTAGCGGGACTAGGTGAGACCCAGTACTTC.

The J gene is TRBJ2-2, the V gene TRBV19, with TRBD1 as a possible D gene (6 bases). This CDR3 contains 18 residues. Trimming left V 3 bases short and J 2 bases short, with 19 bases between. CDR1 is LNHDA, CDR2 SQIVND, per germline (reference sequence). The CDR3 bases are TGTGCCAGTAGTATGACCTCCGGGACATACCTTAACACCGGGGAGCTGTTTTTT. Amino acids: CASSMTSGTYLNTGELFF.

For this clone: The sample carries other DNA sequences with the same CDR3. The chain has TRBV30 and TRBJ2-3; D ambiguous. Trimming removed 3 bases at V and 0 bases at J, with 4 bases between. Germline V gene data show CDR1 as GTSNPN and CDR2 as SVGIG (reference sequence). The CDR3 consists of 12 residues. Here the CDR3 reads CAWSLSTDTQYF. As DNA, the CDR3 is TGTGCCTGGAGCCTAAGCACAGATACGCAGTATTTT.

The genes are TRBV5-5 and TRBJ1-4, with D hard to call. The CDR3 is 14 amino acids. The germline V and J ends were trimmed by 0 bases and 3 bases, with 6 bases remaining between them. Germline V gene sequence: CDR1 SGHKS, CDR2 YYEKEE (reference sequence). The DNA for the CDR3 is TGTGCCAGCAGCTTGGCGTTTGCTAATGAAAAACTGTTTTTT. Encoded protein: CASSLAFANEKLFF.

The DNA of the CDR3 is TGTGCCAGCAGTTTATATGGGCCAGGGGGCAGTTACGAGCAGTACTTC. This codes for CASSLYGPGGSYEQYF. The chain combines TRBV27 with TRBJ2-7, with 8 bases matching TRBD1. The CDR3 is 16 residues long. Looked up from germline, CDR1 is MNHEY and CDR2 is SMNVEV (reference sequence). V trimming: 1 base; J trimming: 4 bases; junction bases outside the gene matches: 9.

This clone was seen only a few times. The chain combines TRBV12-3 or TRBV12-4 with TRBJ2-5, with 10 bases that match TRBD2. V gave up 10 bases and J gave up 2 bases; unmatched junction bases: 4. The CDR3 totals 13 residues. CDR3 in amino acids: CATSGSPQETQYF. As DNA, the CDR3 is TGTGCCACTAGCGGGAGCCCTCAAGAGACCCAGTACTTC.

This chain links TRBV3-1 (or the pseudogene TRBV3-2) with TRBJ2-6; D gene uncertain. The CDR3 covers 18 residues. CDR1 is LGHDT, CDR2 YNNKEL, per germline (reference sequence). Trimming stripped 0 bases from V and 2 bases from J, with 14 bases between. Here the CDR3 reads CASSQDRGRRPGANVLTF. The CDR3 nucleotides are TGTGCCAGCAGCCAAGATCGAGGCCGGAGACCTGGGGCCAACGTCCTGACTTTC.

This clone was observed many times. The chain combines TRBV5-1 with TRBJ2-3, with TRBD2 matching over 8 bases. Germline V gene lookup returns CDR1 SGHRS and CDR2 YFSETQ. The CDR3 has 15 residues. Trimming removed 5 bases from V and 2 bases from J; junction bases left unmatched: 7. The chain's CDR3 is CASSVGAGDTDTQYF. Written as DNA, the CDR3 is TGCGCCAGCAGTGTGGGAGCGGGGGACACAGATACGCAGTATTTT.

CDR3 coding DNA: TGTGCCAGCAGCCCCCCCAGAAACTATGGCTACACCTTC. This translates into CASSPPRNYGYTF. This chain uses TRBV7-2 with TRBJ1-2; D is uncertain. Trimming removed 5 bases from V and 2 bases from J, with 9 bases in between. Germline CDR1 SGHTA, CDR2 FQGNSA. This CDR3 has 13 residues.

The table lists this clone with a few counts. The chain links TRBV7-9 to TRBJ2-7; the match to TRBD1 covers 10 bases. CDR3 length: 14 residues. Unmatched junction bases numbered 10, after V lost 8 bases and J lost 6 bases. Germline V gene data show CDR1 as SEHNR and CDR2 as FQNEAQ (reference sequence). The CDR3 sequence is CASGSRTGGPEQYF. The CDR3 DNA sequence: TGTGCCAGCGGGTCCCGGACAGGGGGTCCCGAGCAGTACTTC.

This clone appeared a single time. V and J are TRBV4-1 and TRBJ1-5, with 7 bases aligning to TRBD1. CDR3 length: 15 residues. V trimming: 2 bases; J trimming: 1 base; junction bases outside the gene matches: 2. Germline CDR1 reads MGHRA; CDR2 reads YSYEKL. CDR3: CASSQPDRSNQPQHF. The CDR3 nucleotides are TGCGCCAGCAGCCAACCGGACAGGAGCAATCAGCCCCAGCATTTT.

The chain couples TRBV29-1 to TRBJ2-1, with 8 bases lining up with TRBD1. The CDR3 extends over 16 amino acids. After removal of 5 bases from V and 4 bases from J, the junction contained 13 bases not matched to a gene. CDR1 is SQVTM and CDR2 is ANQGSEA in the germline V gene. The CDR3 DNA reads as TGCAGCGTTAGACGACAGGGGTGGTCCCCATACAATGAGCAGTTCTTC. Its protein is CSVRRQGWSPYNEQFF.